This section outlines one TCR beta chain sequence together with its context. Its target is unknown. Naive, memory, effector memory and TEMRA subsets, all unstimulated, were sequenced in a few donor pairs. The record originates from a study of siplizumab effects on memory and regulatory T cells. The CDR3 sequence is 14 residues long. Germline lookup yields CDR1 SGHTA and CDR2 FQGNSA. The V and J ends lost 1 base and 11 bases respectively, with 14 bases between them. Findings and limits, study-wide: Sequences that were alloreactive and traceable to unstimulated CD4+ memory cells were significantly reduced by siplizumab.

This table comes from immunoSEQ multiplex PCR, and its TCRdb copy is limited to in-frame clones, with some not included. The sample gives some 100,000 clones, around 97% of which show up once; approximately 0.031% is in the top ten. The source of this sequence is a human donor in good health. Sequencing was done on a sample of naive CD4+ T cells sorted from blood. This chain links TRBV7-2 with TRBJ1-4, with a possible D match to TRBD1 (5 bases). The CDR3 here is CASSLDGTGDKLFF. The CDR3 region has the DNA TGTGCCAGCAGCTTAGACGGGACCGGCGACAAACTGTTTTTT.